The sequence of this T cell receptor (beta chain) was determined in a study of T cells after yellow fever vaccination. General observations from the study: Abundant clonotypes (contaminants from the bulk population) could be present in FACS-sorted repertoires. A limited proportion of clonotypes was detected within both the CD4 and CD8 compartments.

Of note for this clonotype: Its antigen is unknown.

This CDR3 is built from 15 residues. Germline CDR1 MNHEY, CDR2 SVGAGI. V lost 6 bases and J lost 3, with 12 bases in between. Template-switching 5'RACE yielded the TCR cDNA; a universal primer site and UMIs were added in the process. TCRdb re-derived calls from the 5' RACE reads in MiXCR, one entry per CDR3 protein. The top ten clones hold about 26% of a sample with around 300,000 distinct CDR3 sequences, about 4% of them seen once. The TCR comes from a young man who received the YFV17D yellow fever vaccine. The gene calls are TRBV6-5 and TRBJ1-6; unclear D gene. Sequenced here: PBMCs, sampled 5 days after the yellow fever booster vaccination. The chain's CDR3 is CASSSGGVYNSPLHF. DNA of the CDR3: TGTGCCAGCAGCTCCGGCGGAGTCTATAATTCACCCCTCCACTTT.